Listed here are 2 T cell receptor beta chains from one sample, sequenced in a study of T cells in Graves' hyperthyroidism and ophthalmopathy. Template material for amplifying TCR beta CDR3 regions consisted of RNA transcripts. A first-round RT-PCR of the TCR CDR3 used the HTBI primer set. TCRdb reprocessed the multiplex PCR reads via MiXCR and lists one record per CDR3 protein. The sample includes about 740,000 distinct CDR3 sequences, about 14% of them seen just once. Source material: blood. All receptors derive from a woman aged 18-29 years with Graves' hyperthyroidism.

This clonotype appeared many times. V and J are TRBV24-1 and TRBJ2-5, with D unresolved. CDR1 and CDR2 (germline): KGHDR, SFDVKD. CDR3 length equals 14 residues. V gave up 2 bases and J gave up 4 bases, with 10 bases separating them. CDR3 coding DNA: TGTGCCACCAGTGATTCGTCCCGAGGAGAGACCCAGTACTTC. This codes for CATSDSSRGETQYF.

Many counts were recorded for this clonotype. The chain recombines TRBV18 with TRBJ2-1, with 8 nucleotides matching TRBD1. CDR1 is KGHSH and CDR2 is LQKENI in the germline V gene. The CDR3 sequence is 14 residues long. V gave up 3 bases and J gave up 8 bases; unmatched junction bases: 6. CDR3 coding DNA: TGTGCCAGCTCACCCTGGGGGACAGGAGATGAGCAGTTCTTC. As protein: CASSPWGTGDEQFF.